Each of the 30 T cell receptor beta chains below was sequenced from the same sample in a study of metastatic and nonmetastatic thyroid tumors. Treatment of any kind had been given to no patient before thyroid surgery. TCRdb redid the clone calls on the PCR reads using MiXCR. The table includes roughly 58,000 clones, approximately 4% detected once. The sequencing input was blood. The receptors stem from a female donor with papillary thyroid cancer or a benign thyroid nodule (not recorded which). Some clones in this sample may be carry-over from other donors' samples.

In its sample, this clone was seen a few times. This chain uses TRBV5-1 with TRBJ1-4; TRBD1 agrees at 8 bases. Trimming removed 0 bases from V and 8 bases from J; junction bases left unmatched: 3. CDR1 is SGHRS, CDR2 YFSETQ, per germline. The CDR3 is 14 amino acids. CDR3 nucleotides: TGCGCCAGCAGCTTGGGGGACAGGCTAGAAAAACTGTTTTTT. As protein: CASSLGDRLEKLFF.

There are many counts of this clone. At one end the junction does not follow the germline gene, possibly because of a read error. Written as DNA, the CDR3 is TGTGCCAGCAGCCTAGCCGGAGGGGTTACGCAGTATTTT. Protein sequence: CASSLAGGVTQYF. This rearrangement joins TRBV7-9 to TRBJ2-3, with D perhaps TRBD2 (6 bases). The germline CDR1 and CDR2 sequences are SEHNR and FQNEAQ (reference sequence). CDR3 length: 13 residues.

The table lists this clone with a few counts. A clone one base away is much larger, so this may be a read error. The chain recombines TRBV7-9 with TRBJ2-1; the D is unclear. V lost 0 bases and J lost 9, with 12 bases in between. The CDR3 has 14 residues. Germline CDR1 and CDR2: SEHNR and FQNEAQ (reference sequence). CDR3 sequence (DNA): TGTGCCAGCAGCTTAGCGTCAATCTTGGGTGAGCAGTTCTTC. Translated: CASSLASILGEQFF.

In its sample, this clone was seen many times. The chain links TRBV18 to TRBJ2-7; a possible D gene is TRBD2 (5 bases). The V gene lost 3 bases and the J gene lost 7 bases, with 10 bases spanning the gap. The CDR3 spans 12 residues. Germline CDR1 KGHSH, CDR2 LQKENI. In nucleotides, the CDR3 is TGTGCCAGCTCACCCACTAGGCAAGAGCAGTACTTC. This sequence encodes CASSPTRQEQYF.

Concerning this clone: The junction does not match germline at one end; this may be a read error. V usage is TRBV10-1 and J usage is TRBJ2-2; D is ambiguous. The CDR3 has 14 amino acids. Germline assignment: CDR1 WNHNN and CDR2 SYGVQD (reference sequence). The CDR3 loop is CASSSGPNTVELFF. DNA of the CDR3: TGCGCCAGCAGTTCCGGGCCCAACACCGTGGAGCTGTTTTTT.

This clone was found many times. This rearrangement joins TRBV7-8 to TRBJ1-2, with 7 bases identical to TRBD1. This CDR3 contains 14 residues. Germline V CDR1 and CDR2: SGHVS, FQNEAQ. After removal of 4 bases from V and 3 bases from J, the junction contained 5 bases not matched to a gene. The CDR3 is CASSSQTGHYGYTF. The CDR3 region has the DNA TGTGCCAGCAGCTCCCAGACAGGGCACTATGGCTACACCTTC.

A few counts support this clone. Sequence at one end of the junction differs from germline and may be a read error. V usage is TRBV19 and J usage is TRBJ2-3; 7 nucleotides align to TRBD1. The CDR3 contains 14 residues. The V gene's germline CDR1 is LNHDA and CDR2 SQIVND (reference sequence). CDR3 DNA: TGTACCAGTAGTAAAGCGGACAGGCCAGATACGAAGTATTTT. This codes for CTSSKADRPDTKYF.

This clone was recorded a few times. The chain joins TRBV7-9 to TRBJ2-5, with 8 bases fitting TRBD2. Germline lookup yields CDR1 SEHNR and CDR2 FQNEAQ (reference sequence). V lost 5 bases to trimming and J lost 6 bases; unmatched junction nucleotides: 14. The CDR3 is 16 residues long. The CDR3 DNA sequence: TGTGCCAGCAGCCCGCCTCAGAGCGGGAGTATGAAGACCCAGTACTTC. This sequence encodes CASSPPQSGSMKTQYF.

This clone was picked up many times. This chain links TRBV28 with TRBJ2-7; perhaps TRBD1 as D (6 bases). This CDR3 is 14 amino acids long. Germline lookup yields CDR1 MDHEN and CDR2 SYDVKM. V was shortened by 6 bases and J by 4 bases, with 16 bases between the two germline ends. The CDR3 loop reads CASSQTGSRYEQYF. The CDR3 nucleotides read TGTGCCAGCAGCCAGACAGGTTCTCGGTACGAGCAGTACTTC.

In its sample, this clone was seen many times. This rearrangement joins TRBV18 to TRBJ2-7, with 7 bases matching TRBD1. Trimming cost V 5 bases and J 3 bases; bases outside gene matches: 4. The CDR3 loop spans 13 amino acids. CDR1 and CDR2 from the germline V gene are KGHSH and LQKENI. CDR3 amino acids: CASSDRASYEQYF. CDR3 bases: TGTGCCAGCTCAGACAGGGCTAGCTACGAGCAGTACTTC.

This clone has at least ten counts. The genes are TRBV29-1 and TRBJ2-3, with 11 bases fitting TRBD2. The CDR3 contains 14 residues. Trimming took 8 bases from V and 4 from J; bases not matched to a gene: 8. The germline CDR1 and CDR2 sequences are SQVTM and ANQGSEA. CDR3 DNA sequence: TGCAGCTCAACTTCGACTAGCGGGGCAGATACGCAGTATTTT. Its translation is CSSTSTSGADTQYF.

The table lists this clone with many counts. The chain links TRBV12-3 or TRBV12-4 to TRBJ2-3; TRBD2 is a possible D gene (6 bases). The CDR3 totals 16 residues. Trimming stripped 4 bases from V and 8 bases from J, with 22 bases between. The CDR3 DNA sequence: TGTGCCAGCAGTTCTCCCGGTTCGGCGGGATTGGGTACGCAGTATTTT. Translation gives CASSSPGSAGLGTQYF.

This clone has ten or more counts. It may be a read error: a sequence one base away is much more abundant. This rearrangement joins TRBV10-3 to TRBJ2-7; the D call may be TRBD1 or TRBD2 (6 bases each). Trimming stripped 7 bases from V and 4 bases from J, with 14 bases between. CDR1 is ENHRY and CDR2 is SYGVKD in the germline V gene. The CDR3 runs to 13 residues. CDR3 DNA: TGTGCCATCACGTCGGGGGCTGCGTACGAGCAGTACTTC. This encodes CAITSGAAYEQYF.

In the case of this clone: An end of the junction differs from the germline gene, which may be a read error. This sequence joins TRBV6-1 and TRBJ1-6; no clear D gene. The germline gives CDR1 MNHNS, CDR2 SASEGT. The CDR3 is 17 amino acids. The CDR3 spells CASSEAGGPRGCSPIHF. CDR3 in DNA: TGTGCCAGCAGTGAAGCTGGAGGCCCCCGTGGATGTTCACCCATCCACTTT.

CDR3 in amino acids: CASRGLSGRASEQFF. CDR3 nucleotides: TGTGCCAGTAGGGGTCTGAGCGGGAGGGCGTCTGAGCAGTTCTTC. J is TRBJ2-1 and V is TRBV19, with 10 bases aligning to TRBD2. From germline, CDR1 is LNHDA and CDR2 SQIVND (reference sequence). With 6 bases clipped from V and 9 bases from J, the junction kept 11 bases outside the gene matches. This CDR3 spans 15 amino acids.

This clone was counted ten times or more. V gene TRBV28 combines with J gene TRBJ1-6, with 7 bases identical to TRBD1. This CDR3 has 16 residues. CDR1 MDHEN and CDR2 SYDVKM come from the germline V gene. V lost 5 bases and J lost 7; bases outside the gene matches: 11. The CDR3 spells CASSTRTGTANSPLHF. The CDR3, as DNA: TGTGCCAGCAGTACGAGAACCGGGACAGCCAATTCACCCCTCCACTTT.

This clone was seen ten or more times. The gene calls are TRBV7-9 and TRBJ2-3; 10 nucleotides agree with TRBD2. This CDR3 has 15 amino acids. Per germline, CDR1 SEHNR and CDR2 FQNEAQ (reference sequence). V shed 4 bases, J shed 2 bases, and the junction held 3 bases outside the gene matches. CDR3 coding DNA: TGTGCCAGCAGCTCTACTAGCGGGACCACAGATACGCAGTATTTT. It codes for CASSSTSGTTDTQYF.

Only a few counts were recorded for this clone. Possible read error: a much larger clone is one base away. The chain couples TRBV19 to TRBJ1-4, with a tentative D call TRBD1 (6 bases). This CDR3 contains 13 residues. The V end lost 9 bases, the J end lost 5 bases, and 13 bases lay between the germline ends. Germline V gives CDR1 LNHDA, CDR2 SQIVND (reference sequence). CDR3 coding DNA: TGTGCCAGCCAGAATGGACAGAATGAAAAACTGTTTTTT. It is translated as CASQNGQNEKLFF.

This clone was counted at least ten times. One junction end does not reproduce the germline sequence, and a read error may be involved. The same CDR3 arises from other DNA sequences in this sample as well. This sequence joins TRBV19 and TRBJ2-7, with D possibly TRBD1 on 8 matching bases. The germline CDR1 and CDR2 sequences are LNHDA and SQIVND (reference sequence). The CDR3 totals 13 residues. The CDR3 loop is CASSADRDYEQYF. The CDR3 nucleotides are TGTGCCAGTAGTGCGGACAGGGACTACGAGCAATACTTC.

Ten or more counts support this clone. V is TRBV30 and J is TRBJ2-3; no firm D call. V lost 1 base, J lost 0 bases, and 14 bases lay in between. Germline V gene sequence: CDR1 GTSNPN, CDR2 SVGIG (reference sequence). The CDR3 covers 16 residues. This CDR3 is CAWSGRAVHSTDTQYF. The DNA of the CDR3 is TGTGCCTGGAGTGGTCGGGCGGTACATAGCACAGATACGCAGTATTTT.

This clone was seen many times. The genes are TRBV30 and TRBJ2-1, with 9 bases identical to TRBD2. The CDR3 is made up of 15 amino acids. V lost 0 bases to trimming and J lost 8 bases; unmatched junction nucleotides: 8. Germline V CDR1 and CDR2: GTSNPN, SVGIG (reference sequence). The CDR3 here is CAWSVQAGGPYEQFF. CDR3 sequence (DNA): TGTGCCTGGAGTGTACAGGCGGGAGGGCCCTATGAGCAGTTCTTC.

In its sample, this clone was seen many times. The rearrangement joins TRBV10-1 to TRBJ2-1; possible D gene TRBD2, 5 bases. The CDR3 has 15 amino acids. V was cut by 6 bases and J by 4 bases, with 16 bases left in between. Germline V gives CDR1 WNHNN, CDR2 SYGVQD (reference sequence). For the CDR3, the DNA is TGCGCCAGCAGGGGTCGGACTCTAACATACAATGAGCAGTTCTTC. It translates to CASRGRTLTYNEQFF.

This clone came up many times. The V and J genes are TRBV20-1 and TRBJ1-1; D may be TRBD1 (5 bases). The germline CDR1 and CDR2 sequences are DFQATT and SNEGSKA (reference sequence). CDR3 length: 12 residues. CDR3 protein: CRPGGSGTEAFF. In nucleotides, the CDR3 is TGCAGGCCGGGGGGTTCGGGCACTGAAGCTTTCTTT.

This clone was counted many times. This chain uses TRBV4-1 with TRBJ2-2; TRBD2 is a possible D gene (6 bases). The CDR3 sequence is 15 residues long. Trimming pared 3 bases from V and 6 bases from J, leaving 14 bases between. Germline values: CDR1 MGHRA, CDR2 YSYEKL. The DNA of the CDR3 is TGCGCCAGCAGCCACTTTATTACTAGCCCCGGGGAGCTGTTTTTT. It specifies CASSHFITSPGELFF.

The table lists this clone with a few counts. A much larger clone lies one base from this, so it may be a read error. The chain employs TRBV7-9 and TRBJ1-1; 11 nucleotides match TRBD1. Germline-derived CDR1 and CDR2 are SEHNR and FQNEAQ (reference sequence). This CDR3 is 15 amino acids long. With V trimmed by 5 bases and J by 0 bases, 2 bases remained unmatched. The DNA of the CDR3 is TGTGCCAGCAGCGGACAGGGGGCATTGAACACTGAAGCTTTCTTT. As protein: CASSGQGALNTEAFF.

The chain carries TRBV11-2 and TRBJ2-1; 8 nucleotides agree with TRBD2. The CDR3 spans 15 residues. The germline V gene has CDR1 SGHAT and CDR2 FQNNGV. V lost 6 bases and J lost 4; bases outside the gene matches: 8. CDR3 sequence: CASSPGRGAYNEQFF. In nucleotides, the CDR3 is TGTGCCAGCAGTCCCGGGCGGGGGGCTTACAATGAGCAGTTCTTC.

This clone was detected many times. The chain links TRBV19 to TRBJ1-5; 11 bases are a match to TRBD1. V lost 9 bases to trimming and J lost 8 bases; unmatched junction nucleotides: 12. Germline CDR1 and CDR2: LNHDA and SQIVND (reference sequence). The CDR3 totals 15 residues. CDR3 nucleotides: TGTGCCAGCCGGCCCCGGGACAGGGGGTCGGAGCCCCAGCATTTT. It translates to CASRPRDRGSEPQHF.

This clone was counted ten times or more. The rearrangement joins TRBV19 to TRBJ1-5; a possible D gene is TRBD1 (5 bases). This CDR3 region has 14 residues. Trimming took 1 base from V and 6 from J, leaving 10 bases between them. Germline-derived CDR1 and CDR2 are LNHDA and SQIVND (reference sequence). CDR3 nucleotides: TGTGCCAGTAGTATAGCAGGGTTGGGTCAGCCCCAGCATTTT. This codes for CASSIAGLGQPQHF.

This clone appeared a few times. The CDR3 protein is CASSEGGGRKGELFF. The CDR3, as DNA: TGTGCCAGCAGTGAGGGGGGAGGGCGAAAAGGGGAGCTGTTTTTT. The V and J genes are TRBV2 and TRBJ2-2; 7 nucleotides match TRBD2. The V and J ends lost 3 bases and 8 bases, in that order; junction bases with no gene match: 9. This CDR3 contains 15 residues. Germline lookup yields CDR1 SNHLY and CDR2 FYNNEI.

The sample holds many counts of this clone. A clone one base away is much larger, so this may be a read error. The chain employs TRBV7-6 and TRBJ1-1, with a weak D call TRBD1 (6 bases). Germline V gene lookup returns CDR1 SGHVS and CDR2 FNYEAQ. The length of the CDR3 is 13 residues. The V end lost 1 base, the J end lost 8 bases, and 11 bases lay between the germline ends. The CDR3 loop reads CASSLERQAEAFF. CDR3 coding DNA: TGTGCCAGCAGCTTAGAACGACAGGCAGAAGCTTTCTTT.